One sample yielded the 17 T cell receptor beta chains listed below, sequenced in a study of T cells in localized non-small cell lung cancer. Libraries were prepared by immunoSEQ multiplex PCR; TCRdb keeps only in-frame clonotypes and omits some of them. In the table there are under 70,000 clones, approximately 90% of which are singletons. The material was peripheral blood, obtained before any cancer treatment. These receptors were taken from a woman aged 40 to 75 with stage I lung adenocarcinoma.

This clone came up a few times. The chain employs TRBV14 and TRBJ2-7; 9 bases map to TRBD1. CDR1 is SGHDN, CDR2 FVKESK, per germline. The V and J ends lost 4 bases and 3 bases, in that order; junction bases with no gene match: 7. CDR3 length: 15 amino acids. The CDR3 reads CASSLEGQGNYEQYF. CDR3 coding DNA: TGTGCCAGCAGCCTAGAGGGACAGGGAAACTACGAGCAGTACTTC.

The chain employs TRBV7-2 and TRBJ2-7; TRBD2 might be the D (5 bases). Germline assignment: CDR1 SGHTA and CDR2 FQGNSA. V gave up 3 bases and J gave up 3 bases, with 12 bases separating them. The CDR3 spans 14 residues. The CDR3 region has the DNA TGTGCCAGCAGCTTTCTCGGGGTGAACTACGAGCAGTACTTC. Its translation is CASSFLGVNYEQYF.

The J gene is TRBJ2-4, the V gene TRBV28, with 7 bases identical to TRBD1. The ends lost 6 bases at V and 9 bases at J; junction bases unmatched: 11. The length of the CDR3 is 14 residues. Germline values: CDR1 MDHEN, CDR2 SYDVKM. CDR3 bases: TGTGCCAGCAGACAACAGGGGCAGGGAAGCATTCAGTACTTC. Amino acids: CASRQQGQGSIQYF.

This clone has a single count. The CDR3 loop is CASRTGGYEQYF. For the CDR3, the DNA is TGTGCCAGCCGGACAGGGGGCTACGAGCAGTACTTC. This rearrangement joins TRBV2 to TRBJ2-7, with 10 bases aligning to TRBD1. V lost 8 bases, J lost 3 bases, and 1 base stayed unmatched. CDR1 is SNHLY, CDR2 FYNNEI, per germline. CDR3 size: 12 residues.

The chain carries TRBV23-1 and TRBJ1-5; 7 nucleotides align to TRBD1. TRBV23-1 is reported as an ORF; its role is uncertain. This CDR3 comprises 16 residues. The ends lost 8 bases at V and 0 bases at J; junction bases unmatched: 10. The CDR3 protein is CASGLQGGYSNQPQHF. The CDR3 DNA is TGCGCCAGCGGACTCCAGGGGGGTTATAGCAATCAGCCCCAGCATTTT.

This chain uses TRBV19 with TRBJ2-7; tentative D call: TRBD1 (6 bases). Germline loops: CDR1 LNHDA, CDR2 SQIVND (reference sequence). This CDR3 has 15 amino acids. V shed 5 bases and J shed 0 bases, with 14 bases lying between them. The CDR3 reads CASSSYRQDSYEQYF. CDR3 DNA: TGTGCCAGTAGTTCCTACCGACAGGACTCCTACGAGCAGTACTTC. Variable domain in full (rest from reference TRBV19 and TRBJ2-7): DGGITQSPKYLFRKEGQNVTLSCEQNLNHDAMYWYRQDPGQGLRLIYYSQIVNDFQKGDIAEGYSVSREKKESFPLTVTSAQKNPTAFYLCASSSYRQDSYEQYFGPGTRLTVT.

The J gene is TRBJ1-1, the V gene TRBV10-3, with D possibly TRBD1 on 5 matching bases. The germline gives CDR1 ENHRY, CDR2 SYGVKD. V dropped 0 bases and J dropped 1 base, with 12 bases sitting between them. There are 16 residues in the CDR3. The CDR3 loop is CAISESGTEGNTEAFF. CDR3 in DNA: TGTGCCATCAGTGAGTCGGGGACGGAGGGGAACACTGAAGCTTTCTTT.

On this clone itself: Other DNA sequences from this sample encode an identical CDR3 as well. J is TRBJ1-6 and V is TRBV7-6, with D possibly TRBD1 on 5 matching bases. Trimming removed 5 bases from V and 10 bases from J, with 15 bases in between. The length of the CDR3 is 14 residues. The germline V gene has CDR1 SGHVS and CDR2 FNYEAQ. The DNA for the CDR3 is TGTGCCAGCAGCCCAGCGGGGGGACGATCACCCCTCCACTTT. Protein sequence: CASSPAGGRSPLHF.

The rearrangement links TRBV2 to TRBJ1-2; 7 bases are a match to TRBD1. Germline CDR1 SNHLY, CDR2 FYNNEI. With V trimmed by 11 bases and J by 7 bases, 16 bases remained unmatched. The CDR3 runs 14 residues. This CDR3 reads CALPPPGGVGGYTF. In nucleotides, the CDR3 is TGTGCCTTGCCCCCCCCAGGGGGGGTAGGTGGCTACACCTTC.

This clone was counted a single time. The CDR3 region has the DNA TGTGCCAGCTCACTGGGTAGCAATCAGCCCCAGCATTTT. Residues: CASSLGSNQPQHF. V is TRBV18 and J is TRBJ1-5; no definite D call. V lost 4 bases, J lost 0 bases, and 4 bases lay in between. The germline CDR1 and CDR2 sequences are KGHSH and LQKENI. The CDR3 loop spans 13 amino acids.

The chain recombines TRBV14 with TRBJ2-7, with D possibly called TRBD1 or TRBD2 (5 bases each). V dropped 2 bases and J dropped 2 bases, with 10 bases sitting between them. The CDR3 runs 14 residues. Germline CDR1 reads SGHDN; CDR2 reads FVKESK. The CDR3 reads CASSQWDGPYEQYF. The CDR3 DNA follows: TGTGCCAGCAGCCAATGGGACGGGCCCTACGAGCAGTACTTC.

The chain recombines TRBV7-2 with TRBJ2-2; TRBD2 matches 8 bases. CDR1 and CDR2 from the germline V gene are SGHTA and FQGNSA. The CDR3 is 16 residues long. The V segment lost 0 bases and the J segment 0 bases; nucleotides outside the gene matches: 0. In DNA form, the CDR3 reads TGTGCCAGCAGCTTAGCGGGACTAGCGAACACCGGGGAGCTGTTTTTT. Translating gives CASSLAGLANTGELFF.

The chain carries TRBV28 and TRBJ2-7; 7 bases line up with TRBD1. The CDR3 has 16 residues. Germline trimming cut 2 bases from V and 2 bases from J; bases unmatched to any gene: 9. Germline V lookup: CDR1 MDHEN, CDR2 SYDVKM. CDR3 sequence reads: CASSLILLQGAYEQYF. The CDR3 DNA reads TGTGCCAGCAGTTTAATTCTCCTTCAGGGGGCCTACGAGCAGTACTTC.

V usage is TRBV10-1 and J usage is TRBJ2-3, with TRBD2 matching over 10 bases. The germline CDR1 and CDR2 sequences are WNHNN and SYGVQD (reference sequence). CDR3 size: 15 residues. The junction had 6 bases not matched to a gene; V was cut back by 2 bases and J by 7 bases. CDR3 coding DNA: TGCGCCAGCAGTGAGGAAGGTAGCGGGGGGTATACGCAGTATTTT. Translating gives CASSEEGSGGYTQYF.

This clone was detected only once. Here the CDR3 DNA reads TGCAGCGTGACAGGGGGCGACACCTACGAGCAGTACTTC. Translated: CSVTGGDTYEQYF. The genes are TRBV29-1 and TRBJ2-7; 10 bases map to TRBD1. CDR3 size: 13 residues. Germline CDR1 SQVTM, CDR2 ANQGSEA. V lost 6 bases and J lost 2; bases outside the gene matches: 4.

The gene calls are TRBV28 and TRBJ2-3; 8 nucleotides align to TRBD1. The CDR3 is made up of 14 amino acids. The ends lost 5 bases at V and 5 bases at J; junction bases unmatched: 6. Germline CDR1 and CDR2: MDHEN and SYDVKM. DNA for the CDR3: TGTGCCAGCAGTCCTCAGACAGGGGTAGATACGCAGTATTTT. As protein: CASSPQTGVDTQYF.

This clone came up a few times. This chain uses TRBV6-1 with TRBJ1-5, with TRBD1 identical over 9 bases. Germline V gene sequence: CDR1 MNHNS, CDR2 SASEGT. The CDR3 has 14 residues. The J segment lost 3 bases and the V segment lost 4 bases, leaving 1 base of the junction unmatched. This CDR3 is CASSGDRANQPQHF. The DNA of the CDR3 is TGTGCCAGCAGTGGGGACAGGGCCAATCAGCCCCAGCATTTT.